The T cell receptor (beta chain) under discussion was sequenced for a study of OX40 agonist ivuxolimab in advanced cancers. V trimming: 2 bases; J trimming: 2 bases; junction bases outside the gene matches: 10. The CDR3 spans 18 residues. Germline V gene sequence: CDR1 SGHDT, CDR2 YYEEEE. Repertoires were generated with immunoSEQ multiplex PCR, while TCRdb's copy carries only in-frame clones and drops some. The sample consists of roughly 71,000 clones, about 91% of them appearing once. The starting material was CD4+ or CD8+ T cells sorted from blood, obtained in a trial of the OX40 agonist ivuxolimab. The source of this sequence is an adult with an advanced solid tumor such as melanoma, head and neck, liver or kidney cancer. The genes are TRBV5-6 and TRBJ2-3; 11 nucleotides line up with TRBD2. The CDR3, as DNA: TGTGCCAGCAGCTTTACTAGCGGGGGCCCCGTATCCACAGATACGCAGTATTTT. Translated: CASSFTSGGPVSTDTQYF.